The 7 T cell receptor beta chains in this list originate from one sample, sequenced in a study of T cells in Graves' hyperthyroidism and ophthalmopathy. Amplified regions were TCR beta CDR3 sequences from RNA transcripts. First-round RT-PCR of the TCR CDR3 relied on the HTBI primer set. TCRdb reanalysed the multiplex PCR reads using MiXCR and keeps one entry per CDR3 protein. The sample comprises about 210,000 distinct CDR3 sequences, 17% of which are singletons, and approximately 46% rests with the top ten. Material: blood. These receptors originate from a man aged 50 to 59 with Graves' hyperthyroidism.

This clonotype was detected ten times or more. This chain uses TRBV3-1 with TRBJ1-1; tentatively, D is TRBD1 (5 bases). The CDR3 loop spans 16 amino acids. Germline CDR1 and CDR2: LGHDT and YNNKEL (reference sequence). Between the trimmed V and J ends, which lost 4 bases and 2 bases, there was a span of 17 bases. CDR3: CASSPTQGAHNTEAFF. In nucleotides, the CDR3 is TGTGCCAGCAGCCCCACCCAGGGAGCGCACAACACTGAAGCTTTCTTT.

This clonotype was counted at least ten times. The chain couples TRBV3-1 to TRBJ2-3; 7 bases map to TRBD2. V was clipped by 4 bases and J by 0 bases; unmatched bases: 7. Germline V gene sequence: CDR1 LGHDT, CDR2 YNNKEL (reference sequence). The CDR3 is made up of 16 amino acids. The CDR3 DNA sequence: TGTGCCAGCAGCCCCAACTGTAGCGGGAGCACAGATACGCAGTATTTT. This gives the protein CASSPNCSGSTDTQYF.

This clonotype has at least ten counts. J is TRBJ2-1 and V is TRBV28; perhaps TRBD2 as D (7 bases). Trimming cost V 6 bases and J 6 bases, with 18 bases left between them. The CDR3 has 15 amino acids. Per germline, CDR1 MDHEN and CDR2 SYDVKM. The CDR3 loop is CASRQVRGRANEQFF. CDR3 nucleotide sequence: TGTGCCAGCAGGCAAGTGCGGGGGCGGGCCAATGAGCAGTTCTTC.

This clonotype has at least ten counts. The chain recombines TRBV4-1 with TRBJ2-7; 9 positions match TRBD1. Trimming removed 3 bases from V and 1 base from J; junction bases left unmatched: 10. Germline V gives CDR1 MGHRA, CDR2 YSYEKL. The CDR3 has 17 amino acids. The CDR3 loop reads CASSQTAGTGSSYEQYF. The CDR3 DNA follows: TGCGCCAGCAGCCAGACCGCCGGGACAGGGAGTTCCTACGAGCAGTACTTC.

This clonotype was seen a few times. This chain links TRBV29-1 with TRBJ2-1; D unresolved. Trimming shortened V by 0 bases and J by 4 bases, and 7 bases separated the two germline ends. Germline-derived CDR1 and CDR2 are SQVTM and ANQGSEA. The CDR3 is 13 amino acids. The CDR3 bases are TGCAGCGTTGAAGATCTTGGGTACAATGAGCAGTTCTTC. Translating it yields CSVEDLGYNEQFF.

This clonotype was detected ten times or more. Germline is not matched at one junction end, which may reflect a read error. The CDR3 region has the DNA TGTGCCAGCAGTTCGGAGCAAGGGACCCAGTACTTC. Amino acid sequence: CASSSEQGTQYF. The rearrangement links TRBV12-3 or TRBV12-4 to TRBJ2-5; the D is unclear. The CDR3 is made up of 12 amino acids.

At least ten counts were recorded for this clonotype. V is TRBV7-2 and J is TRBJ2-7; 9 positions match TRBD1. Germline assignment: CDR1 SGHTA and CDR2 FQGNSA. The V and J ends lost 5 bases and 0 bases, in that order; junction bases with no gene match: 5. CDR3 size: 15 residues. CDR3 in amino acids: CASSDYRGRSYEQYF. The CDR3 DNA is TGTGCCAGCAGCGACTACAGGGGGCGCTCCTACGAGCAGTACTTC.